The 21 T cell receptor beta chains in this list originate from one sample, sequenced in a study of tumor and adjacent non-tumor tissue in lung cancer. This sample's RNA came from whole unsorted tissue. More than 3 cm separated this lung sample from the edge of the tumor. TCRbeta libraries were built with three rounds of nested PCR, modified from ARM-PCR. TCRdb analysed the multiplex PCR reads with MiXCR anew, one entry per CDR3 protein. The data contain more than 85,000 distinct CDR3 sequences, less than 75% of them singletons. Sequenced material: distant non-tumor lung tissue. Source of these receptors: a man under 40 with non-small cell lung cancer.

Concerning this clonotype: A read error may produce the germline difference seen at one junction end. The CDR3 loop reads CSAIETAGTDRQFF. The CDR3 coding sequence is TGCAGTGCTATCGAGACGGCGGGGACAGATAGGCAGTTTTTT. This chain joins TRBV20-1 and TRBJ2-3; D is perhaps TRBD1 (7 bases). Germline CDR1 is DFQATT and CDR2 is SNEGSKA (reference sequence). The CDR3 loop spans 14 amino acids.

The chain carries TRBV28 and TRBJ1-5; no clear D gene. V gave up 3 bases and J gave up 3 bases, with 9 bases separating them. CDR1 is MDHEN, CDR2 SYDVKM, per germline. This CDR3 has 14 amino acids. CDR3 sequence: CASSFGPTNQPQHF. CDR3 DNA sequence: TGTGCCAGCAGTTTCGGGCCGACCAATCAGCCCCAGCATTTT.

V usage is TRBV29-1 and J usage is TRBJ2-7; D gene unclear. This CDR3 spans 13 amino acids. Per germline, CDR1 SQVTM and CDR2 ANQGSEA. The CDR3, as DNA: TGCAGTGCTTCGGTAGCCCCCGATTACGGACAGTACTTC. It encodes CSASVAPDYGQYF.

As concerns this clonotype: Since the CDR3 does not end with the conserved phenylalanine or tryptophan, this likely comes from a read error. J is TRBJ1-1 and V is TRBV6-6; 7 positions match TRBD1. The CDR3 is made up of 14 amino acids. Per germline, CDR1 MNHNY and CDR2 SVGAGI (reference sequence). CDR3 sequence: CASNYRTDRAEAFL. CDR3 sequence (DNA): TGTGCCAGCAATTACAGAACCGACAGGGCTGAAGCTTTCTTA.

The genes are TRBV11-2 and TRBJ2-1; possible D gene TRBD2, 5 bases. The CDR3 runs 12 residues. The germline CDR1 and CDR2 sequences are SGHAT and FQNNGV. With 7 bases removed from V and 10 bases from J, the gap between germline ends came to 14 bases. CDR3 protein: CASMRLPDEQFF. DNA of the CDR3: TGTGCCAGCATGAGACTACCTGACGAGCAGTTCTTC.

A word on this clonotype: At one end the junction does not follow the germline gene, possibly because of a read error. The rearrangement links TRBV6-5 to TRBJ1-5, with 7 bases fitting TRBD1. The CDR3 totals 14 residues. Germline V gives CDR1 MNHEY, CDR2 SVGAGI. CDR3 region: CVSSERDSNQPQHF. The CDR3 bases are TGTGTCAGCAGTGAAAGGGACAGCAATCAGCCTCAGCATTTT.

The chain recombines TRBV30 with TRBJ1-5; D unclear. Trimming shortened V by 3 bases and J by 7 bases, and 13 bases separated the two germline ends. CDR3 length equals 13 residues. The germline CDR1 and CDR2 sequences are GTSNPN and SVGIG (reference sequence). The CDR3 is CAWSIREGQPQHF. The CDR3 DNA is TGTGCCTGGAGCATACGGGAAGGGCAGCCCCAGCATTTT.

This clonotype was observed at least ten times. The gene calls are TRBV7-8 and TRBJ2-2, with D unclear. The CDR3 runs 16 residues. Germline V CDR1 and CDR2: SGHVS, FQNEAQ. The V end lost 5 bases, the J end lost 10 bases, and 23 bases lay between the germline ends. Written as DNA, the CDR3 is TGTGCCAGCAGCCCCCAGGTTCGCGTTTCACCGGAGGAGCTGTTTTTT. Protein product: CASSPQVRVSPEELFF.

In the case of this clonotype: The missing conserved phenylalanine or tryptophan at the end of this CDR3 makes a read error likely. The chain carries TRBV4-2 and TRBJ1-2; 7 bases align to TRBD1. The CDR3 has 16 amino acids. CDR1 and CDR2 (germline): LGHNA, YNFKEQ. The CDR3, as DNA: TGTGCCAGCAGCTCCCCGGCGGGACAGACCAACTATGGTTACACCTAC. Residues: CASSSPAGQTNYGYTY.

J is TRBJ2-1 and V is TRBV12-3 or TRBV12-4; TRBD1 might be the D (6 bases). CDR3 length: 15 amino acids. CDR3 residues: CTSRWGISQGNEQFF. CDR3 bases: TGTACAAGCAGATGGGGAATCTCGCAGGGGAATGAGCAGTTCTTC.

As concerns this clonotype: The final CDR3 position lacks the conserved phenylalanine or tryptophan, pointing to a likely read error. The V and J genes are TRBV6-5 and TRBJ2-2, with 12 bases matching TRBD1. CDR1 and CDR2 from the germline V gene are MNHEY and SVGAGI. CDR3 length: 17 amino acids. The CDR3 spells CAGSLGQGAGITGELFL. The CDR3 nucleotides are TGTGCCGGCAGTTTGGGACAGGGGGCCGGAATCACCGGGGAGCTGTTTCTT.

This clonotype is medium-sized. V usage is TRBV29-1 and J usage is TRBJ2-1; D is uncertain. The CDR3 has 10 amino acids. CDR1 and CDR2 from the germline V gene are SQVTM and ANQGSEA. V shed 4 bases and J shed 6 bases, with 4 bases lying between them. The CDR3 sequence: CSVGGNEQFF. In DNA, the CDR3 is TGCAGCGTTGGGGGCAATGAGCAGTTCTTC.

The chain carries TRBV24-1 and TRBJ1-5, with a weak D call TRBD1 (5 bases). V was clipped by 5 bases and J by 11 bases, with 12 bases between them. The CDR3 is 12 amino acids. From germline, CDR1 is KGHDR and CDR2 SFDVKD. CDR3: CATSGTRGTQHF. The CDR3 nucleotides read TGTGCCACCAGTGGCACTAGGGGTACCCAGCATTTT.

In this sample, this clonotype turned up once. V usage is TRBV11-2 and J usage is TRBJ2-1, with D perhaps matching TRBD2 (5 bases). This CDR3 is 14 amino acids long. V was cut by 6 bases and J by 9 bases, with 18 bases left in between. Germline values: CDR1 SGHAT, CDR2 FQNNGV. DNA for the CDR3: TGTGCCAGCAGATCCCCGGGAAGTAACATTGAGCAGTTCTTC. Encoded protein: CASRSPGSNIEQFF.

The rearrangement links TRBV29-1 to TRBJ1-1, with D possibly TRBD1 on 5 matching bases. The CDR3 runs 13 residues. Germline CDR1 reads SQVTM; CDR2 reads ANQGSEA. CDR3 nucleotide sequence: TGCATCGTGGGGGGAATGATGAACACTGAAGCTTTCTTT. Encoded protein: CIVGGMMNTEAFF.

J is TRBJ2-7 and V is TRBV29-1; D not resolved. The CDR3 consists of 13 residues. Germline CDR1 and CDR2: SQVTM and ANQGSEA. V dropped 4 bases and J dropped 0 bases, with 10 bases sitting between them. The CDR3 is CSVVRKFSYEQYF. DNA of the CDR3: TGCAGCGTTGTTCGGAAATTCTCCTACGAGCAGTACTTC.

Comments on this clonotype: Here the CDR3 omits its conserved ending phenylalanine or tryptophan, so a read error is the likely source. J is TRBJ1-4 and V is TRBV20-1, with D unresolved. The CDR3 has 14 residues. Germline values: CDR1 DFQATT, CDR2 SNEGSKA (reference sequence). V shed 6 bases and J shed 0 bases, with 11 bases lying between them. CDR3 in amino acids: CSADGPATNEKLFL. CDR3 DNA: TGCAGTGCGGATGGTCCTGCAACTAATGAAAAACTGTTTTTA.

With regard to this clonotype: Mismatch with germline at one junction end may stem from a read error. This chain links TRBV11-2 with TRBJ2-3; 7 bases are a match to TRBD2. CDR1 is SGHAT and CDR2 is FQNNGV in the germline V gene. The CDR3 has 15 amino acids. This chain's CDR3 is CASGLRAGSTDTKYF. CDR3 in DNA: TGTGCCAGCGGTCTCCGAGCGGGGAGCACAGATACGAAGTATTTT.

Of note for this clonotype: This could be a read error, since a much larger clone is one nucleotide away. The rearrangement uses TRBV13 and TRBJ2-5, with D perhaps TRBD1 or TRBD2 (5 bases each). CDR3 size: 14 residues. The germline gives CDR1 PRHDT, CDR2 FYEKMQ (reference sequence). CDR3 region: CPSSTRGHQETQYF. CDR3 nucleotide sequence: TGTCCCAGCAGCACCCGGGGCCACCAAGAGACCCAGTACTTC.

As regards this clonotype: This could be a read error, since a much larger clone is one nucleotide away. The conserved phenylalanine or tryptophan normally closing the CDR3 is absent here, so this likely arose from a read error. In DNA, the CDR3 is TGTGCTAGTGGTCGTCGGCAAGAAACTGAAGCTTTCTGT. Residues: CASGRRQETEAFC. The V gene is TRBV12-5, the J gene TRBJ1-1; D is ambiguous. This CDR3 has 13 amino acids. Germline assignment: CDR1 LGHNT and CDR2 FRNRAP. Trimming pared 5 bases from V and 5 bases from J, leaving 12 bases between.

On this clonotype: The junction and the germline gene differ at one end; a read error may be behind it. The genes are TRBV29-1 and TRBJ1-2; D gene uncertain. This CDR3 is built from 10 residues. Looked up from germline, CDR1 is SQVTM and CDR2 is ANQGSEA. The CDR3 DNA reads as TGCAGCGTGGGGTCCCTTGGCTACACTTTC. Protein: CSVGSLGYTF.